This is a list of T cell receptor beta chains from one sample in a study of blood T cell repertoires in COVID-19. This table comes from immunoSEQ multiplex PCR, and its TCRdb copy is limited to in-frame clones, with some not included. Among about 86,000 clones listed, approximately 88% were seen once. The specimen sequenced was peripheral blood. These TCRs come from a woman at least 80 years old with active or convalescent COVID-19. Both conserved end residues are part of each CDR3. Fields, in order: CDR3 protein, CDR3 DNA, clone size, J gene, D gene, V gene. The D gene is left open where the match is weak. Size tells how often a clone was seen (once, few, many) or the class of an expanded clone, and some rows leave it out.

CASSLPGQRNTGELFF	TGTGCCAGCAGCTTGCCGGGACAGAGGAACACCGGGGAGCTGTTTTTT	few	TRBJ2-2	TRBD1	TRBV5-4
CASTVRQGEETQYF	TGCGCCAGCACCGTTAGACAGGGGGAAGAGACCCAGTACTTC	-	TRBJ2-5	TRBD1	TRBV10-1
CASSFAGALSYNEQFF	TGTGCCAGCAGCTTCGCGGGAGCCCTCTCCTACAATGAGCAGTTCTTC	-	TRBJ2-1	TRBD2	TRBV13
CASSPGQGGTEAFF	TGCGCCAGCAGCCCAGGACAGGGCGGCACTGAAGCTTTCTTT	-	TRBJ1-1	TRBD1	TRBV5-1
CASSQGGWEGRLQPQHF	TGCGCCAGCAGCCAAGGTGGTTGGGAGGGGCGGCTCCAGCCCCAGCATTTT	few	TRBJ1-5	-	TRBV4-1
CASSVLGLLTGELFF	TGTGCCAGTAGTGTCCTGGGACTTCTCACCGGGGAGCTGTTTTTT	-	TRBJ2-2	-	TRBV19
CASSLAGGEGLYEQYF	TGTGCCAGCAGCTTGGCGGGGGGGGAGGGCCTATACGAGCAGTACTTC	-	TRBJ2-7	TRBD2	TRBV5-4
CASSLGGLAGVYSTDTQYF	TGTGCCAGCAGCCTCGGAGGACTAGCGGGAGTATACAGCACAGATACGCAGTATTTT	-	TRBJ2-3	TRBD2	TRBV11-3
CASSSAGTGSYNEQFF	TGTGCCAGCAGCTCGGCCGGGACAGGATCCTACAATGAGCAGTTCTTC	once	TRBJ2-1	TRBD1	TRBV11-2
CASSQDLTSGSSEQFF	TGTGCCAGCAGCCAAGATCTAACTAGCGGGAGTAGTGAGCAGTTCTTC	once	TRBJ2-1	TRBD2	TRBV3-1/TRBV3-2
CSVGGGLGDIQYF	TGCAGCGTTGGAGGGGGCCTTGGAGACATTCAGTACTTC	once	TRBJ2-4	TRBD1	TRBV29-1
CASSYSMGQSNEQFF	TGTGCCAGCAGTTACTCGATGGGACAAAGCAATGAGCAGTTCTTC	-	TRBJ2-1	-	TRBV6-6
CASSLARGETQYF	TGTGCCAGCAGCTTGGCCAGGGGAGAGACCCAGTACTTC	once	TRBJ2-5	-	TRBV11-3
CASSLQWMKKLFF	TGTGCCAGCAGCCTACAGTGGATGAAAAAACTGTTTTTT	once	TRBJ1-4	-	TRBV28
CASRQGSTTEAFF	TGTGCCAGTAGACAGGGGAGTACCACTGAAGCTTTCTTT	-	TRBJ1-1	TRBD1	TRBV19
CASRPSGGAQYF	TGTGCCAGCAGGCCTAGCGGGGGCGCGCAGTATTTT	-	TRBJ2-3	TRBD2	TRBV12-3/TRBV12-4
CASSYPPAGLAGRETQYF	TGTGCCAGCAGCTATCCGCCAGCAGGACTAGCGGGGAGAGAGACCCAGTACTTC	-	TRBJ2-5	TRBD2	TRBV7-8
CASSTRQGNQPQHF	TGTGCCAGTAGTACGCGACAGGGCAATCAGCCCCAGCATTTT	-	TRBJ1-5	-	TRBV19
CASSLGDTRNQPQHF	TGCGCCAGCAGCTTGGGGGACACCCGCAATCAGCCCCAGCATTTT	-	TRBJ1-5	-	TRBV5-1
CATSAGADEQFF	TGTGCCACCAGCGCAGGGGCGGATGAGCAGTTCTTC	-	TRBJ2-1	-	TRBV15
CASRGGTANEKLFF	TGTGCCTCCCGAGGCGGGACAGCTAATGAAAAACTGTTTTTT	-	TRBJ1-4	TRBD1	TRBV28
CASSSLRTSAQETQYF	TGTGCCAGCAGCTCCCTCCGGACTAGCGCCCAAGAGACCCAGTACTTC	-	TRBJ2-5	TRBD2	TRBV5-6
CATSDPGTEAFF	TGTGCCACCAGTGACCCCGGGACTGAAGCTTTCTTT	-	TRBJ1-1	-	TRBV24-1
CASSPVRGGQETQYF	TGCGCCAGCAGCCCCGTGCGGGGGGGCCAAGAGACCCAGTACTTC	-	TRBJ2-5	TRBD2	TRBV4-3
CASSSTGQGSYEQYF	TGTGCCAGCAGTTCCACCGGACAGGGCTCCTACGAGCAGTACTTC	-	TRBJ2-7	TRBD1	TRBV6-2/TRBV6-3
CASSLGVTLSTEAFF	TGTGCCAGCAGTTTAGGAGTCACTCTAAGCACTGAAGCTTTCTTT	-	TRBJ1-1	-	TRBV7-2
CASSRLAGGPSDTQYF	TGTGCCAGCAGCCGATTAGCGGGGGGGCCCTCAGATACGCAGTATTTT	-	TRBJ2-3	TRBD2	TRBV11-3
CSVRTGLGQNSPLHF	TGCAGCGTTAGGACAGGGTTGGGACAAAATTCACCCCTCCACTTT	-	TRBJ1-6	TRBD1	TRBV29-1
CASSPREGLAGGQVNEQFF	TGTGCCAGCAGCCCAAGGGAGGGACTAGCGGGGGGGCAGGTCAATGAGCAGTTCTTC	-	TRBJ2-1	TRBD2	TRBV7-9
CASSLDGWREGTFF	TGCGCCAGCAGCTTGGACGGATGGAGGGAAGGGACTTTCTTT	-	TRBJ1-1	-	TRBV5-1
CASSTTVNTEAFF	TGCGCCAGCAGCACGACAGTAAACACTGAAGCTTTCTTT	-	TRBJ1-1	-	TRBV5-1
CASSPQAHTDTQYF	TGTGCCAGCTCACCCCAGGCCCACACAGATACGCAGTATTTT	-	TRBJ2-3	-	TRBV18
CASSLAGDEQYF	TGTGCCAGCAGCTTAGCAGGGGATGAGCAGTACTTC	-	TRBJ2-7	-	TRBV7-8
CASSPGQGYSPLHF	TGCGCCAGCAGCCCCGGACAGGGTTATTCACCCCTCCACTTT	-	TRBJ1-6	TRBD1	TRBV5-1
CASRRSATYEQYF	TGTGCCAGCAGAAGAAGCGCAACCTACGAGCAGTACTTC	-	TRBJ2-7	-	TRBV27
CASSENPGQGLRPLHF	TGTGCCAGCAGCGAGAACCCGGGACAGGGTTTGCGACCCCTCCACTTT	-	TRBJ1-6	TRBD1	TRBV2
CASTGIGVGTEAFF	TGTGCCAGCACGGGGATTGGGGTGGGTACTGAAGCTTTCTTT	-	TRBJ1-1	-	TRBV6-5
CASSFGVNYGYTF	TGTGCCAGCAGTTTCGGGGTGAACTATGGCTACACCTTC	-	TRBJ1-2	-	TRBV28
CASSPTGTFEKLFF	TGTGCCAGCAGCCCGACAGGGACTTTTGAAAAACTGTTTTTT	-	TRBJ1-4	TRBD1	TRBV11-3
CASSEDSGNTEAFF	TGTGCCAGCAGCGAGGACAGTGGGAACACTGAAGCTTTCTTT	-	TRBJ1-1	-	TRBV11-3
CASSDGLQQYF	TGTGCCAGCAGTGATGGACTTCAACAGTATTTT	once	TRBJ2-3	-	TRBV6-1
CASSYSGQGHEQYF	TGTGCCAGCAGTTACTCTGGACAGGGCCACGAGCAGTACTTC	-	TRBJ2-7	TRBD1	TRBV6-5
CSALQGADGETQYF	TGCAGCGCTCTACAGGGGGCTGACGGGGAGACCCAGTACTTC	-	TRBJ2-5	TRBD1	TRBV29-1
CSVGTLEWPNEQFF	TGCAGCGTTGGAACCCTAGAATGGCCCAATGAGCAGTTCTTC	few	TRBJ2-1	-	TRBV29-1
CSASGASGSSDTQYF	TGCAGTGCCAGTGGGGCTAGCGGGAGTTCAGATACGCAGTATTTT	-	TRBJ2-3	TRBD2	TRBV20-1
CASSHRQGTEQFF	TGTGCCAGCAGTCATCGACAGGGGACTGAGCAGTTCTTC	-	TRBJ2-1	TRBD1	TRBV27
CASSRTPTLYNEQFF	TGTGCCAGTAGCCGGACTCCTACATTGTACAATGAGCAGTTCTTC	-	TRBJ2-1	-	TRBV19
CASSLDRVTGGGYTF	TGTGCCAGCAGCTTAGATCGGGTCACGGGGGGTGGCTACACCTTC	-	TRBJ1-2	-	TRBV11-2
CASSQATDRTRGILAKNIQYF	TGCGCCAGCAGTCAAGCCACTGACAGGACGAGGGGAATCCTAGCCAAAAACATTCAGTACTTC	once	TRBJ2-4	-	TRBV23-1
CASSSTGGGYQETQYF	TGTGCCAGCAGCTCCACGGGTGGTGGGTACCAAGAGACCCAGTACTTC	-	TRBJ2-5	-	TRBV7-9
CASSLTGRDHEQYF	TGCGCCAGCAGCTTGACCGGGAGGGACCACGAGCAGTACTTC	-	TRBJ2-7	TRBD2	TRBV5-1
CASSLNLAAYNEQFF	TGTGCCAGCAGCTTAAATCTAGCGGCCTACAATGAGCAGTTCTTC	-	TRBJ2-1	TRBD2	TRBV7-3
CASSLVRGQNTEAFF	TGTGCCAGCAGCCTGGTTCGAGGGCAGAACACTGAAGCTTTCTTT	-	TRBJ1-1	-	TRBV5-4
CASSLTGSSEQYF	TGCGCCAGCAGCTTGACGGGATCGAGCGAGCAGTACTTC	-	TRBJ2-7	-	TRBV5-1